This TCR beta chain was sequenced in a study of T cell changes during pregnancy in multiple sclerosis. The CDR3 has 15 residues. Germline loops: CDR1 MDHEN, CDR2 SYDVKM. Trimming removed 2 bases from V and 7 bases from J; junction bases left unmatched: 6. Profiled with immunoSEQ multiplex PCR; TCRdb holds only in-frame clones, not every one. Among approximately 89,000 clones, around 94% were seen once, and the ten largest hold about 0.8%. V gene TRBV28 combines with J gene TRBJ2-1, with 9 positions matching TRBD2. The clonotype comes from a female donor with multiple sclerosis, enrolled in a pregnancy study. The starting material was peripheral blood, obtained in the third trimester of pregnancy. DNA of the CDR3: TGTGCCAGCAGTTTACAGACTAGCGGTGGGAATGAGCAGTTCTTC. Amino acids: CASSLQTSGGNEQFF.